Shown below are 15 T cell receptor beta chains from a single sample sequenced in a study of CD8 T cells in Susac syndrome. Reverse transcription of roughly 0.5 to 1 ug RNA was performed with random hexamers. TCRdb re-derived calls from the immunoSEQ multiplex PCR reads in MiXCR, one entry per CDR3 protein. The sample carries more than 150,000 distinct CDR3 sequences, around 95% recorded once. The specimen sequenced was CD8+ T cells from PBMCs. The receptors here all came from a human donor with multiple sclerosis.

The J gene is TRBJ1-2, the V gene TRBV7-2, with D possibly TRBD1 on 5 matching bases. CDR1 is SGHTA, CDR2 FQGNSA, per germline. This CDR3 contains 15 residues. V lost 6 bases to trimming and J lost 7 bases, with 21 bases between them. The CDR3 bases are TGTGCCAGCAGGCCACCCACCGGGACCCTTATTGGCTACACCTTC. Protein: CASRPPTGTLIGYTF.

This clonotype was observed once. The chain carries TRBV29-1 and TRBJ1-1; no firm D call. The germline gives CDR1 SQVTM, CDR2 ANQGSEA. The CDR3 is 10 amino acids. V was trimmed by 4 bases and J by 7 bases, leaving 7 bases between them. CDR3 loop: CSVGAVEAFF. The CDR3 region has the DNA TGCAGCGTTGGGGCGGTTGAAGCTTTCTTT. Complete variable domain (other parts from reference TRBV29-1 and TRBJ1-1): SAVISQKPSRDICQRGTSLTIQCQVDSQVTMMFWYRQQPGQSLTLIATANQGSEATYESGFVIDKFPISRPNLTFSTLTVSNMSPEDSSIYLCSVGAVEAFFGQGTRLTVV.

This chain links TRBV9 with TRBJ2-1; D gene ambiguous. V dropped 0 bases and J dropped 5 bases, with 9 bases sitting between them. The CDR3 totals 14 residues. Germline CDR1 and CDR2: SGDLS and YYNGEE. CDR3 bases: TGTGCCAGCAGCGTAGAGAAGCGTGACAATGAGCAGTTCTTC. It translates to CASSVEKRDNEQFF. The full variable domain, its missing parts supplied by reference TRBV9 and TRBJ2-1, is DSGVTQTPKHLITATGQRVTLRCSPRSGDLSVYWYQQSLDQGLQFLIQYYNGEERAKGNILERFSAQQFPDLHSELNLSSLELGDSALYFCASSVEKRDNEQFFGPGTRLTVL.

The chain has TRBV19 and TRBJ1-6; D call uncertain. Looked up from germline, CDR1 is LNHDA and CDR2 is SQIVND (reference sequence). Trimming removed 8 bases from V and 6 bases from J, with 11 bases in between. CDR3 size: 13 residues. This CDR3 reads CASAPGSNSPLHF. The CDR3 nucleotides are TGTGCCAGTGCCCCGGGGAGTAATTCACCCCTCCACTTT. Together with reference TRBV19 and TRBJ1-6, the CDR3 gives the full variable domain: DGGITQSPKYLFRKEGQNVTLSCEQNLNHDAMYWYRQDPGQGLRLIYYSQIVNDFQKGDIAEGYSVSREKKESFPLTVTSAQKNPTAFYLCASAPGSNSPLHFGNGTRLTVT.

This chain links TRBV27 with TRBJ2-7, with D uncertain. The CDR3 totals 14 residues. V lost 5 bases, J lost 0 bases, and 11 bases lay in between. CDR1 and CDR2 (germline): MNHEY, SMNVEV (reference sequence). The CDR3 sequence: CASSPFTSSYEQYF. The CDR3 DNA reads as TGTGCCAGCAGTCCGTTTACGAGCTCCTACGAGCAGTACTTC.

The CDR3 loop is CATDTGTSGESDTQYF. The CDR3 nucleotides read TGTGCCACCGATACCGGGACTAGCGGGGAATCGGATACGCAGTATTTT. The chain has TRBV7-9 and TRBJ2-3; 13 nucleotides line up with TRBD2. The CDR3 is 16 amino acids. Looked up from germline, CDR1 is SEHNR and CDR2 is FQNEAQ (reference sequence). J gave up 6 bases and V 10 bases, and 13 bases lay outside the gene matches.

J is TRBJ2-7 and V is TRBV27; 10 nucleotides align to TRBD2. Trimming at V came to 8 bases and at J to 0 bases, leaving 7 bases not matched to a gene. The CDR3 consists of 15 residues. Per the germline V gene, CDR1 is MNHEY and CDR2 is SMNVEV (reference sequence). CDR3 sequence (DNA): TGTGCCAGCGCACCTAGCGGGGGCTTCTCCTACGAGCAGTACGTC. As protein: CASAPSGGFSYEQYV.

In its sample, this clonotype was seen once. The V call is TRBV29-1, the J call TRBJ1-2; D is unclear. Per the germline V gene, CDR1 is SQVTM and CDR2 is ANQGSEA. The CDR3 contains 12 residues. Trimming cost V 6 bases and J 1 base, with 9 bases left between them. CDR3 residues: CSVGEGNYGYTF. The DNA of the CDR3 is TGCAGCGTCGGTGAGGGTAACTATGGCTACACCTTC.

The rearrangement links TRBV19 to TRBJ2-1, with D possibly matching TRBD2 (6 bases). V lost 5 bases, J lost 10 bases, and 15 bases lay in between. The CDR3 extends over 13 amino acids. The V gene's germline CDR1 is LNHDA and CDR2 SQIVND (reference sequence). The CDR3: CASSVAPEGEQFF. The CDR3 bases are TGTGCCAGTAGTGTAGCGCCGGAGGGGGAGCAGTTCTTC.

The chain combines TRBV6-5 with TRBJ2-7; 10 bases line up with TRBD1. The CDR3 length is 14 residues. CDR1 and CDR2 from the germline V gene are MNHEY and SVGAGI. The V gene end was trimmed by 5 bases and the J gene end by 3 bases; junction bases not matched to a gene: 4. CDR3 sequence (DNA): TGTGCCAGCAGTCCCGGGACAGGGGTCTACGAGCAGTACTTC. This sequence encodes CASSPGTGVYEQYF.

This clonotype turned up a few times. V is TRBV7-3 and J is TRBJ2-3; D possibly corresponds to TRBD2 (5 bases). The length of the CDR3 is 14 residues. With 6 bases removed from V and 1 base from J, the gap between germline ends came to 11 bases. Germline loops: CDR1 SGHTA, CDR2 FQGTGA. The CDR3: CASSLLGGTDTQYF. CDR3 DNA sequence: TGTGCCAGCAGTCTCCTCGGGGGCACAGATACGCAGTATTTT.

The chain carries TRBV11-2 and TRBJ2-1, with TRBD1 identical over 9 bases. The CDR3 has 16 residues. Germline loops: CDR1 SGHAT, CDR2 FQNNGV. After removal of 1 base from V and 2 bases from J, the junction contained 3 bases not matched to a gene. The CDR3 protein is CASSLGDRVTYNEQFF. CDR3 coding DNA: TGTGCCAGCAGCTTAGGGGACAGGGTCACCTACAATGAGCAGTTCTTC.

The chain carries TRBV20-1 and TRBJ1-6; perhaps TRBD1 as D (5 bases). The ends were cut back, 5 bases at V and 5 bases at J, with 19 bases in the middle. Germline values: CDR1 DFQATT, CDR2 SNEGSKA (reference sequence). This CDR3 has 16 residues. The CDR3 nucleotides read TGCAGTGCTCCATACTTGGGGGTGGTCGATAATTCACCCCTCCACTTT. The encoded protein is CSAPYLGVVDNSPLHF.

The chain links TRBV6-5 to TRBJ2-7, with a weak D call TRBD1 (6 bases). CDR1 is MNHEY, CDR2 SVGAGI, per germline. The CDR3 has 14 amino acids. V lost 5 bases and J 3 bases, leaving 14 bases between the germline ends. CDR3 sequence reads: CASSPGKGDYEQYF. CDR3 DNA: TGTGCCAGCAGTCCGGGCAAGGGGGACTACGAGCAGTACTTC.

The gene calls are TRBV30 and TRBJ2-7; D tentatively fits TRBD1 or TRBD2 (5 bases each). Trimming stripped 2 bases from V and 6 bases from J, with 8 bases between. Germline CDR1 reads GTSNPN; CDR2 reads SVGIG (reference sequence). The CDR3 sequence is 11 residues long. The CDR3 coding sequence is TGTGCCTGGAGTTCGGGGACCGAGCAGTACTTC. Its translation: CAWSSGTEQYF.